These 10 T cell receptor beta chains originate from one sample sequenced in a study of cytomegalovirus exposure and HLA in healthy donors. Use of 60 Vbeta and 13 Jbeta primers characterized the PCR. Only in-frame clones appear in the TCRdb table, and some are missing; sequencing was by immunoSEQ multiplex PCR. This table has about 130,000 clones, roughly 88% appearing once. The sequenced material came from PBMCs. Source of these receptors: a man between 50 and 59 years old in good health and CMV-seronegative.

The chain carries TRBV4-1 and TRBJ1-1; tentatively, D is TRBD1 (6 bases). Per the germline V gene, CDR1 is MGHRA and CDR2 is YSYEKL. This CDR3 has 13 amino acids. Trimming took off 6 bases at V and 5 bases at J, with 13 bases between the two ends. The chain's CDR3 is CASRVQGGTEAFF. Written as DNA, the CDR3 is TGCGCCAGCAGGGTACAGGGAGGGACTGAAGCTTTCTTT.

The rearrangement uses TRBV29-1 and TRBJ1-2; possibly TRBD1 for D (5 bases). Trimming shortened V by 6 bases and J by 4 bases, and 15 bases separated the two germline ends. The CDR3 extends over 13 amino acids. Germline V gene sequence: CDR1 SQVTM, CDR2 ANQGSEA. Written as DNA, the CDR3 is TGCAGCGTGGCATATGACCAGGGCTATGGCTACACCTTC. This translates into CSVAYDQGYGYTF.

This clone was seen just once. The chain carries TRBV9 and TRBJ2-5; 7 nucleotides match TRBD1. The CDR3 covers 16 residues. Losses at the gene ends were 1 base for V and 7 bases for J; bases not matched to a gene: 13. Germline V gives CDR1 SGDLS, CDR2 YYNGEE. Written as DNA, the CDR3 is TGTGCCAGCAGCGTAACTGACAGGGCCTCGGAAGGGACCCAGTACTTC. Translating it yields CASSVTDRASEGTQYF.

This chain joins TRBV5-1 and TRBJ2-7, with 12 bases that match TRBD2. This CDR3 spans 14 amino acids. Germline V gives CDR1 SGHRS, CDR2 YFSETQ. The trim removed 5 bases at V and 2 bases at J, leaving 2 bases unmatched. CDR3 loop: CASRSSGGAYEQYF. CDR3 nucleotides: TGCGCCAGCAGATCTAGCGGGGGGGCCTACGAGCAGTACTTC. Drawing the rest from reference TRBV5-1 and TRBJ2-7, the complete variable domain is KAGVTQTPRYLIKTRGQQVTLSCSPISGHRSVSWYQQTPGQGLQFLFEYFSETQRNKGNFPGRFSGRQFSNSRSEMNVSTLELGDSALYLCASRSSGGAYEQYFGPGTRLTVT.

The chain has TRBV6-1 and TRBJ1-3; D is undetermined. CDR1 is MNHNS and CDR2 is SASEGT in the germline V gene. V gave up 7 bases and J gave up 4 bases, with 14 bases separating them. The CDR3 extends over 14 amino acids. CDR3 DNA: TGTGCCAGCATGGAGTCTCCGGCAGGAAACACCATATATTTT. It yields the protein CASMESPAGNTIYF.

The chain couples TRBV5-1 to TRBJ2-7; TRBD1 matches at 9 bases. The CDR3 runs 14 residues. Germline CDR1 is SGHRS and CDR2 is YFSETQ. V shed 2 bases and J 4 bases; nucleotides not matched to a gene: 4. The CDR3 DNA is TGCGCCAGCAGCTTCACCGGGACAGGGTACGAGCAGTACTTC. Translating gives CASSFTGTGYEQYF.

This clone appeared once. The chain is built from TRBV6-1 and TRBJ1-5; D gene ambiguous. V dropped 4 bases and J dropped 2 bases, with 9 bases sitting between them. There are 14 residues in the CDR3. Germline V gene lookup returns CDR1 MNHNS and CDR2 SASEGT. Here the CDR3 reads CASSGGGGNQPQHF. The DNA for the CDR3 is TGTGCCAGCAGTGGTGGAGGAGGCAATCAGCCCCAGCATTTT.

V usage is TRBV2 and J usage is TRBJ1-4; weak D call: TRBD1 (6 bases). Trimming removed 8 bases at V and 8 bases at J, with 18 bases between. Per the germline V gene, CDR1 is SNHLY and CDR2 is FYNNEI. The CDR3 runs 14 residues. As DNA, the CDR3 is TGTGCCAGCTGGGGGGGGCAGGGGAGAGAAAAACTGTTTTTT. It specifies CASWGGQGREKLFF.

The J gene is TRBJ1-2, the V gene TRBV11-2, with 7 bases fitting TRBD1. With V trimmed by 8 bases and J by 6 bases, 12 bases remained unmatched. Germline V gene data show CDR1 as SGHAT and CDR2 as FQNNGV. The CDR3 is 14 residues long. DNA for the CDR3: TGTGCCAGCCGACCGACAGGGCTATCTAATGGCTACACCTTC. Protein: CASRPTGLSNGYTF.

The genes are TRBV6-5 and TRBJ2-7, with 9 bases aligning to TRBD1. V lost 6 bases to trimming and J lost 0 bases; unmatched junction nucleotides: 6. Per germline, CDR1 MNHEY and CDR2 SVGAGI. The CDR3 totals 15 residues. The CDR3, as DNA: TGTGCCAGCAGAAGGGACAGGGAAAGCTCCTACGAGCAGTACTTC. Translating gives CASRRDRESSYEQYF.